This T cell receptor beta chain was captured in a study of cytomegalovirus exposure and HLA in healthy donors. It was with 60 Vbeta and 13 Jbeta primers that the PCR ran. Sequencing used immunoSEQ multiplex PCR; TCRdb keeps in-frame clones, though not all of them. The sample lists 120,000 to 150,000 clones, roughly 73% occurring once. Turning to this clone: Its antigen remains unknown.

Findings and caveats of the study: In presence/absence analyses, roughly uniform sequencing depth across donors was assumed. Using the classifier, cytomegalovirus status was reportedly diagnosed with high specificity and sensitivity.

The TCR sequence derives from a woman aged 35 to 49 in good health and CMV-seronegative. The specimen was PBMCs.

The CDR3 is CASSWDRAEGTEAFF. CDR3 in DNA: TGCGCCAGCAGCTGGGACAGGGCTGAGGGCACTGAAGCTTTCTTT. The V gene is TRBV5-1, the J gene TRBJ1-1; 9 bases match TRBD1. The CDR3 spans 15 residues. J gave up 4 bases and V 3 bases, and 7 bases lay outside the gene matches. Germline CDR1 reads SGHRS; CDR2 reads YFSETQ.